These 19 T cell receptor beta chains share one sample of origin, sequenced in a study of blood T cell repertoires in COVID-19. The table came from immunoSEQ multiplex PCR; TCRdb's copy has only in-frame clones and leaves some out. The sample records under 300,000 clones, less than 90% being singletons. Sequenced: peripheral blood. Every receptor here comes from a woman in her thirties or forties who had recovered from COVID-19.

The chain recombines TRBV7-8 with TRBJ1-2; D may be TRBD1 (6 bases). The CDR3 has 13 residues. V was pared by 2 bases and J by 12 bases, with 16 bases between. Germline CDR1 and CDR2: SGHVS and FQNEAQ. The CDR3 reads CASSLTGTGFHTF. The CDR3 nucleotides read TGTGCCAGCAGCTTAACAGGAACAGGGTTTCACACCTTC.

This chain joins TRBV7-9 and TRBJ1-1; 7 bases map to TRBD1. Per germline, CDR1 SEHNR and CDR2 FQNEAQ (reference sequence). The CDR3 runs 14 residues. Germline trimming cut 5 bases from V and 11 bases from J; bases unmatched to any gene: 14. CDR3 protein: CASSPGGSVVEAFF. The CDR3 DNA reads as TGTGCCAGCAGCCCAGGGGGGTCCGTTGTAGAGGCTTTCTTT.

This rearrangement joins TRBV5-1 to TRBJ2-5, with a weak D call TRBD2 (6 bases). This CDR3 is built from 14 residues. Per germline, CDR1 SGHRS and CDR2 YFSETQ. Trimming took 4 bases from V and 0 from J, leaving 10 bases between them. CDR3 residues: CASSQSGYQETQYF. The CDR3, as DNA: TGCGCCAGCAGCCAGAGCGGGTACCAAGAGACCCAGTACTTC.

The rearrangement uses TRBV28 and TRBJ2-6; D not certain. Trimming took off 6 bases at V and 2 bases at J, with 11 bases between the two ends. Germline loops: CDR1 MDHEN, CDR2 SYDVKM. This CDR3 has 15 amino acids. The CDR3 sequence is CASRGQSAGANVLTF. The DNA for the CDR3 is TGTGCCAGCAGGGGCCAGTCTGCTGGGGCCAACGTCCTGACTTTC.

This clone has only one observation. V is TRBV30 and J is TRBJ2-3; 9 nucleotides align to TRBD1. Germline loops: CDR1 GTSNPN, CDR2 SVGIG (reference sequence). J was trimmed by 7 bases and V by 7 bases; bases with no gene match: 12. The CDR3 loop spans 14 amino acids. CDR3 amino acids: CAYNRGLGWYTQYF. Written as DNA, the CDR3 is TGTGCCTACAACAGGGGGCTCGGGTGGTATACGCAGTATTTT.

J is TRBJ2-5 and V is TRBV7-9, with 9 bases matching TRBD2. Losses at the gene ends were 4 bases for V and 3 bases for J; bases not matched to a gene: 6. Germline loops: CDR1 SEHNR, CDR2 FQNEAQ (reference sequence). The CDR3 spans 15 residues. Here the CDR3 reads CASSWGSGGEETQYF. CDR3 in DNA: TGTGCCAGCAGCTGGGGTAGCGGGGGTGAAGAGACCCAGTACTTC.

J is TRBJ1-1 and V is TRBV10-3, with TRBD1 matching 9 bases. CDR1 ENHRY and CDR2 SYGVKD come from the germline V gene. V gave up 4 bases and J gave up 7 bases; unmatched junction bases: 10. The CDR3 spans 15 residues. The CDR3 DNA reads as TGTGCCATCAGTGCAACCGGGACAGGGTGGAGTGAAGCTTTCTTT. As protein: CAISATGTGWSEAFF.

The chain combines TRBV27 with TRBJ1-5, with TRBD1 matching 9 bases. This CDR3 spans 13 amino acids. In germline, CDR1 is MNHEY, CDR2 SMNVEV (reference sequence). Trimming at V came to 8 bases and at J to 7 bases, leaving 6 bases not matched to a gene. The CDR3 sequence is CASGQGIRQPQHF. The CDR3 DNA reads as TGTGCCAGCGGACAGGGGATTCGGCAGCCCCAGCATTTT.

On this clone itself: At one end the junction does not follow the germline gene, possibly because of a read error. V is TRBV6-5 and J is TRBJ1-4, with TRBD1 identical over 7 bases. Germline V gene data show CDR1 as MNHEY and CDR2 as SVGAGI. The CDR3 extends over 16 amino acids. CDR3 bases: TGTGCCAGCAGTAACTCTGACAGGGTGCAACTTGAAAAACTGTTTTTT. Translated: CASSNSDRVQLEKLFF.

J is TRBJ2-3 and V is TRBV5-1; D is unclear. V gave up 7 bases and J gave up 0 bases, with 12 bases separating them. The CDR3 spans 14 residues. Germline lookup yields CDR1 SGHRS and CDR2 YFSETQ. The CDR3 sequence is CASQDTASTDTQYF. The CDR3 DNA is TGCGCCAGCCAAGACACAGCTAGCACAGATACGCAGTATTTT.

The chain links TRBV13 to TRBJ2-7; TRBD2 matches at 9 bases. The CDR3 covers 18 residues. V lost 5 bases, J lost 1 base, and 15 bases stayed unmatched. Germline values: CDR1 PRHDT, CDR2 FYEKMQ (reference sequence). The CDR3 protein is CASSVGLWGLASSYEQYF. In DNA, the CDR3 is TGTGCCAGCAGCGTCGGTCTGTGGGGACTAGCTAGTTCCTACGAGCAGTACTTC.

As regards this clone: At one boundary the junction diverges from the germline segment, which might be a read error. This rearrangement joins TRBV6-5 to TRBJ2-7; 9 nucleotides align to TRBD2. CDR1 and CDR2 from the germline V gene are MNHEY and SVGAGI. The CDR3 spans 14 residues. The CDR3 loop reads CASLVSGGSSEQYF. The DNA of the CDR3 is TGTGCCAGTCTGGTCAGCGGGGGGTCCTCCGAGCAGTACTTC.

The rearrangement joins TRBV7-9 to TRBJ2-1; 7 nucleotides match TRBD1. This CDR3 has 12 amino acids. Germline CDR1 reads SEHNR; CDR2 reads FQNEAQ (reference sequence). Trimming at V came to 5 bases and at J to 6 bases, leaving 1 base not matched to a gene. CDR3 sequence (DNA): TGTGCCAGCAGCACAGGGGTCAATGAGCAGTTCTTC. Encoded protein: CASSTGVNEQFF.

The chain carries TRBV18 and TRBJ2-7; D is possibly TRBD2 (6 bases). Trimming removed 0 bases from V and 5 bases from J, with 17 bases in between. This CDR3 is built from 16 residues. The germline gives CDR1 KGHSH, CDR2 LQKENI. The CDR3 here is CASSPPVAGPGHEQYF. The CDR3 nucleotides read TGTGCCAGCTCACCACCGGTGGCGGGACCTGGCCACGAGCAGTACTTC.

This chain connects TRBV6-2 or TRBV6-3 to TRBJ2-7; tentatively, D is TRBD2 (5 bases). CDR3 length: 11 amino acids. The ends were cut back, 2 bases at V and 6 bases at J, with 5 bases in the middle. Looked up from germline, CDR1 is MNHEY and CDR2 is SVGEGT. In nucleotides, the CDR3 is TGTGCCAGCAGTTACGCGGGCGAGCAGTACTTC. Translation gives CASSYAGEQYF.

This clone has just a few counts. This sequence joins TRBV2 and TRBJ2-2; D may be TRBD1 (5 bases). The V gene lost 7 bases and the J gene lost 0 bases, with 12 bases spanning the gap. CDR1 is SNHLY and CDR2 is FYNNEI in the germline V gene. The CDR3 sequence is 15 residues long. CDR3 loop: CASTRGDANTGELFF. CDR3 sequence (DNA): TGTGCCAGCACTAGGGGTGACGCGAACACCGGGGAGCTGTTTTTT.

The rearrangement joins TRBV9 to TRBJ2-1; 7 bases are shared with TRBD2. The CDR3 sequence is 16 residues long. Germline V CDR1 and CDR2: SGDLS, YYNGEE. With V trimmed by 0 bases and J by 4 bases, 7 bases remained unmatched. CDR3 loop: CASSVVGGGGYNEQFF. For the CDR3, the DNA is TGTGCCAGCAGCGTAGTTGGTGGGGGGGGTTACAATGAGCAGTTCTTC.

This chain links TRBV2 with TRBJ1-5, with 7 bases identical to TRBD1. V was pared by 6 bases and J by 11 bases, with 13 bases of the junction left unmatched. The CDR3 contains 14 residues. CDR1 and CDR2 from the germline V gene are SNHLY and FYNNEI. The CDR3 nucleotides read TGTGCCAGCAGCGACCCGGGACAGTCCGATGCCCAGCATTTT. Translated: CASSDPGQSDAQHF.

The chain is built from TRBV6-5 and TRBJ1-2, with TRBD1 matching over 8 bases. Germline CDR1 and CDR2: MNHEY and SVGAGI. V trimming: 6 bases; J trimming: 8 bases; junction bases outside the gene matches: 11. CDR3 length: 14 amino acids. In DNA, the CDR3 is TGTGCCAGCAGCTTAAGACAGGGGCTAAAGGGCTACACCTTC. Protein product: CASSLRQGLKGYTF.